This T cell receptor beta chain appears in the sequencing data of a study of blood T cell repertoires in COVID-19. Study-wide background: Sites across the United States, Italy and Spain contributed samples from acute and convalescent COVID-19. PBMCs, B-cell-depleted T cells, or T cells provided the cDNA or gDNA that made up the material.

In the source study's methods: Scientists estimated how many nucleated cells there were by amplifying reference gene primers. Profiled with immunoSEQ multiplex PCR; TCRdb holds only in-frame clones, not every one. That table supplies the V and J calls and clone size; D and trimming were determined from the DNA. The sample yields a few hundred thousand clones, roughly nine tenths seen once. The TCR originated in a man aged 55-75 years with acute or convalescent COVID-19. The sequenced material came from peripheral blood.

The CDR3 spells CASSPYSGVNTEAFF. The DNA of the CDR3 is TGTGCCAGCTCACCATACTCAGGGGTGAACACTGAAGCTTTCTTT. V gene TRBV18 combines with J gene TRBJ1-1; TRBD1 might be the D (6 bases). CDR3 length: 15 residues. The germline gives CDR1 KGHSH, CDR2 LQKENI. Trimming took 2 bases from V and 0 from J, leaving 10 bases between them.